In this sample, the clone carrying this T cell receptor (beta chain) turned up a few times. Its specificity is unknown. This may arise from a read error, as a much more abundant clone is one base away. The data derive from a study of T cells in Graves' hyperthyroidism and ophthalmopathy. Study-wide results and caveats: Ophthalmopathy and stable hyperthyroidism were separated by a 13 V-J model. It was a median 6.5 months before onset that the model predicted ophthalmopathy. Blood also held most thyroid clonotypes expanded beyond 0.001.

Uncontrolled infections, other autoimmune diseases, pregnancy or lactation led to exclusion of patients. RNA transcripts gave rise to amplified TCR beta CDR3 regions. The HTBI primer set drove a first-round RT-PCR of the TCR CDR3. TCRdb reprocessed the multiplex PCR reads with MiXCR, giving one entry per CDR3 protein. Among 550,000 to 700,000 distinct CDR3 sequences listed, roughly 46% were seen once. Trimming stripped 0 bases from V and 10 bases from J, with 10 bases between. Germline CDR1 reads MNHNY; CDR2 reads SVGAGI (reference sequence). The CDR3 sequence is 14 residues long. Input material: peripheral blood or thyroid tissue (not recorded which). This chain joins TRBV6-6 and TRBJ1-6; D remains unclear. This TCR derives from an adult woman with Graves' disease, either hyperthyroidism or ophthalmopathy (not recorded which). CDR3 loop: CASSYSEAFSPLHF. The CDR3 DNA sequence: TGTGCCAGCAGTTACTCGGAAGCGTTCTCACCCCTCCACTTT.